What follows describes a single TCR beta chain. Profiled with immunoSEQ multiplex PCR; TCRdb holds only in-frame clones, not every one. The sample lists some 130,000 clones; about nine tenths were seen once. This entry comes from a study of OX40 agonist ivuxolimab in advanced cancers. Peripheral blood came from all dose cohorts at three timepoints. CDR1 and CDR2 from the germline V gene are LGHNA and YNFKEQ. The ends lost 4 bases at V and 3 bases at J; junction bases unmatched: 7. The CDR3 extends over 15 amino acids. J is TRBJ1-1 and V is TRBV4-2, with 8 bases matching TRBD1. This sequence was found in an adult with an advanced solid tumor such as melanoma, head and neck, liver or kidney cancer. The sample consisted of CD4+ or CD8+ T cells sorted from blood, taken in a trial of the OX40 agonist ivuxolimab. In DNA, the CDR3 is TGTGCCAGCAGCCCTCTGGAGGACAGGGACACTGAAGCTTTCTTT. Translation gives CASSPLEDRDTEAFF.